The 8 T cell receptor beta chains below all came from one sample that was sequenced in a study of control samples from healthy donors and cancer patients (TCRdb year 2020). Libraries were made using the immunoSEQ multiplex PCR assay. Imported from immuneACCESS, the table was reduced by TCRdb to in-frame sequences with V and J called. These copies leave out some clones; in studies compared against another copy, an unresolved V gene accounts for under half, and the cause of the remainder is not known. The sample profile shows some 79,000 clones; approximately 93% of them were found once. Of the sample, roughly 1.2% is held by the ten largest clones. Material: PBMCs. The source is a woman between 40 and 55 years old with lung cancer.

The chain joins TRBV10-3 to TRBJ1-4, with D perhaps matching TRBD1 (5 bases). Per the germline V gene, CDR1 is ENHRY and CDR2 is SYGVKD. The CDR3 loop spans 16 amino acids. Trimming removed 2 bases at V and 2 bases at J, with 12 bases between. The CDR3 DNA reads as TGTGCCATCAGTGAGCCAATTGGGGCGACTAATGAAAAACTGTTTTTT. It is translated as CAISEPIGATNEKLFF.

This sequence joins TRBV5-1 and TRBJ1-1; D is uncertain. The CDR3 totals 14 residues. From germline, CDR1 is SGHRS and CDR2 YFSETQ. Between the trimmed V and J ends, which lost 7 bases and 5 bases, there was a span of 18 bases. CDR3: CASQPPGIGTEAFF. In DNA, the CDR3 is TGCGCCAGCCAGCCCCCGGGGATTGGGACTGAAGCTTTCTTT.

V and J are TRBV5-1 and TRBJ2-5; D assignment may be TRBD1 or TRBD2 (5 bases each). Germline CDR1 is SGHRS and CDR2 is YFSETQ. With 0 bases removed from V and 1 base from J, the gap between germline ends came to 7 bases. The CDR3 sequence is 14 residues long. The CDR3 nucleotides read TGCGCCAGCAGCTTGGGGGACCGCCAAGAGACCCAGTACTTC. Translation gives CASSLGDRQETQYF.

In DNA, the CDR3 is TGTGCGGTGGGGGTTAATTCACCCCTCCACTTT. Its protein product is CAVGVNSPLHF. The gene calls are TRBV6-5 and TRBJ1-6, with TRBD1 as a possible D gene (5 bases). This CDR3 is built from 11 residues. Germline lookup yields CDR1 MNHEY and CDR2 SVGAGI.

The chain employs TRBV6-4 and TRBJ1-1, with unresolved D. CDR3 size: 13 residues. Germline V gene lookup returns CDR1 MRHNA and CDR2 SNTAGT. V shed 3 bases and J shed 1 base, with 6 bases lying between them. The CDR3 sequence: CASSEARNTEAFF. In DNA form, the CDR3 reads TGTGCCAGCAGTGAAGCCAGGAACACTGAAGCTTTCTTT.

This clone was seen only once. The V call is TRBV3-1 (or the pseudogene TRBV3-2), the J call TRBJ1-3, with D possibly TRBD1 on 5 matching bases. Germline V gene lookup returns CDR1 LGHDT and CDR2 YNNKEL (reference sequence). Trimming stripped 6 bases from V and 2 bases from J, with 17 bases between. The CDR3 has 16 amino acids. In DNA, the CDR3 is TGTGCCAGCAGTGGCATTACCTCGGGGGCTGGAAACACCATATATTTT. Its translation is CASSGITSGAGNTIYF.

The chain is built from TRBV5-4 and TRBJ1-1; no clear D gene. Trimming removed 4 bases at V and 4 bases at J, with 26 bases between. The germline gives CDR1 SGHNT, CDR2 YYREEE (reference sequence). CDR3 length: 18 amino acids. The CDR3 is CASSLPKPGISRSTEAFF. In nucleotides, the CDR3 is TGTGCCAGCAGCCTACCTAAACCGGGGATTTCCCGGAGCACTGAAGCTTTCTTT. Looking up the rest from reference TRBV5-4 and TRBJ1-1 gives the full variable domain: ETGVTQSPTHLIKTRGQQVTLRCSSQSGHNTVSWYQQALGQGPQFIFQYYREEENGRGNFPPRFSGLQFPNYSSELNVNALELDDSALYLCASSLPKPGISRSTEAFFGQGTRLTVV.

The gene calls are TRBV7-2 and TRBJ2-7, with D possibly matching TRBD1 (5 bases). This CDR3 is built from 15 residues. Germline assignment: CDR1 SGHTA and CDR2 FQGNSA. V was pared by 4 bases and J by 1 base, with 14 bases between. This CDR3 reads CASSSGGQGSYEQYF. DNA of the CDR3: TGTGCCAGCAGCTCGGGTGGGCAGGGATCCTACGAGCAGTACTTC. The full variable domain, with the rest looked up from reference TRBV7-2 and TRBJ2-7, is GAGVSQSPSNKVTEKGKDVELRCDPISGHTALYWYRQSLGQGLEFLIYFQGNSAPDKSGLPSDRFSAERTGGSVSTLTIQRTQQEDSAVYLCASSSGGQGSYEQYFGPGTRLTVT.